Shown below are 32 T cell receptor beta chains from a single sample sequenced in a study of T-cell reconstitution after alpha-beta-depleted transplantation in children. Unique molecular identifiers were incorporated into the prepared TCRbeta library. A single record per CDR3 protein comes from TCRdb applying MiXCR to the PCR reads. The sample carries around 300,000 distinct CDR3 sequences, under 14% recorded once. This material consisted of peripheral blood, taken 180 days after TCRalphabeta/CD19-depleted stem cell transplant. All receptors come from a male patient between 2 and 15 years old who had a stem cell transplant for chronic granulomatous disease, so the T cells may come from the graft donor.

This clonotype has at least ten counts. The V and J genes are TRBV7-6 and TRBJ2-3; 8 bases fit TRBD1. CDR3 size: 15 residues. Germline values: CDR1 SGHVS, CDR2 FNYEAQ. Germline trimming cut 3 bases from V and 1 base from J; bases unmatched to any gene: 3. In DNA, the CDR3 is TGTGCCAGCAGCTTTCAGGACAGGGGCACAGATACGCAGTATTTT. Amino acids: CASSFQDRGTDTQYF.

This clonotype was counted many times. This rearrangement joins TRBV9 to TRBJ2-7, with a weak D call TRBD1 (6 bases). The CDR3 length is 11 residues. Germline values: CDR1 SGDLS, CDR2 YYNGEE. V shed 3 bases and J shed 7 bases, with 8 bases lying between them. CDR3 DNA: TGTGCCAGCAGCGGAGGGGGTGAGCAGTACTTC. Encoded protein: CASSGGGEQYF.

In this sample, this clonotype turned up many times. This rearrangement joins TRBV28 to TRBJ2-1; tentative D call: TRBD2 (6 bases). V dropped 5 bases and J dropped 8 bases, with 19 bases sitting between them. CDR3 length equals 15 residues. The germline gives CDR1 MDHEN, CDR2 SYDVKM. CDR3 sequence reads: CASSPTSPLKDEQFF. For the CDR3, the DNA is TGTGCCAGCAGTCCCACTAGCCCCTTGAAAGATGAGCAGTTCTTC.

This clonotype was recorded many times. This sequence joins TRBV27 and TRBJ1-3; the D gene is possibly TRBD1 (5 bases). The germline gives CDR1 MNHEY, CDR2 SMNVEV (reference sequence). This CDR3 spans 12 amino acids. V was trimmed by 6 bases and J by 4 bases, leaving 7 bases between them. The CDR3 reads CASRGLGNTIYF. In nucleotides, the CDR3 is TGTGCCAGCAGGGGGCTCGGAAACACCATATATTTT.

V usage is TRBV7-9 and J usage is TRBJ1-1, with 8 bases aligning to TRBD1. Germline assignment: CDR1 SEHNR and CDR2 FQNEAQ (reference sequence). This CDR3 has 14 amino acids. With V trimmed by 5 bases and J by 5 bases, 7 bases remained unmatched. The DNA for the CDR3 is TGTGCCAGCAGCCGGACAGGGTTTGGGACTGAAGCTTTCTTT. This encodes CASSRTGFGTEAFF.

This chain uses TRBV28 with TRBJ2-7; D may be TRBD1 (5 bases). Germline loops: CDR1 MDHEN, CDR2 SYDVKM. The CDR3 length is 12 residues. Trimming cost V 4 bases and J 4 bases, with 8 bases left between them. CDR3 DNA sequence: TGTGCCAGCAGTTCCAACAGGTACGAGCAGTACTTC. This codes for CASSSNRYEQYF. The full variable domain, with the rest looked up from reference TRBV28 and TRBJ2-7, is DVKVTQSSRYLVKRTGEKVFLECVQDMDHENMFWYRQDPGLGLRLIYFSYDVKMKEKGDIPEGYSVSREKKERFSLILESASTNQTSMYLCASSSNRYEQYFGPGTRLTVT.

This clonotype was counted ten times or more. J is TRBJ2-7 and V is TRBV18, with TRBD2 identical over 15 bases. The V segment lost 6 bases and the J segment 6 bases; nucleotides outside the gene matches: 3. Germline V gives CDR1 KGHSH, CDR2 LQKENI. The CDR3 loop spans 14 amino acids. Here the CDR3 reads CASSPGLAGGEQYF. The CDR3 DNA is TGTGCCAGCTCCCCGGGACTAGCGGGAGGCGAGCAGTACTTC.

In regard to this clonotype: A single base separates this from a much larger clone, so it may be a read error. The V call is TRBV6-1, the J call TRBJ2-7; D is undetermined. The CDR3 loop spans 14 amino acids. Germline-derived CDR1 and CDR2 are MNHNS and SASEGT. The germline V and J ends were trimmed by 6 bases and 1 base, with 13 bases remaining between them. CDR3 in amino acids: CASRSRRPSYEQYF. CDR3 sequence (DNA): TGTGCCAGCAGGTCAAGGCGCCCTTCCTACGAGCAGTACTTC.

In this sample, this clonotype turned up many times. V and J are TRBV29-1 and TRBJ1-2; tentative D call: TRBD1 (5 bases). The length of the CDR3 is 14 residues. The germline V gene has CDR1 SQVTM and CDR2 ANQGSEA. With 5 bases removed from V and 2 bases from J, the gap between germline ends came to 15 bases. Written as DNA, the CDR3 is TGCAGCGTTTCTGGTGTTAGACAGAACTATGGCTACACCTTC. It encodes CSVSGVRQNYGYTF. Together with reference TRBV29-1 and TRBJ1-2, the CDR3 gives the full variable domain: SAVISQKPSRDICQRGTSLTIQCQVDSQVTMMFWYRQQPGQSLTLIATANQGSEATYESGFVIDKFPISRPNLTFSTLTVSNMSPEDSSIYLCSVSGVRQNYGYTFGSGTRLTVV.

This clonotype was recorded many times. This rearrangement joins TRBV12-3 or TRBV12-4 to TRBJ2-7; the D gene is possibly TRBD1 (6 bases). This CDR3 spans 15 amino acids. V lost 1 base and J lost 0, with 10 bases in between. The CDR3 here is CASSLVVGGSYEQYF. CDR3 nucleotide sequence: TGTGCCAGCAGTTTAGTGGTAGGGGGCTCCTACGAGCAGTACTTC.

This clonotype was observed many times. This chain uses TRBV15 with TRBJ2-3; 8 nucleotides match TRBD2. Trimming took 5 bases from V and 2 from J; bases not matched to a gene: 15. This CDR3 has 18 amino acids. The germline CDR1 and CDR2 sequences are LNHNV and YYDKDF (reference sequence). CDR3 loop: CATSSQTPYGRDTDTQYF. The CDR3 coding sequence is TGTGCCACCAGCTCACAAACACCGTACGGGAGGGACACAGATACGCAGTATTTT.

The sample holds many counts of this clonotype. The CDR3 region is CSAPRLAGGGPSYEQYF. The CDR3 DNA reads as TGCAGTGCGCCTCGGCTAGCGGGAGGTGGTCCCAGCTACGAGCAGTACTTC. The chain employs TRBV20-1 and TRBJ2-7; 11 bases map to TRBD2. This CDR3 spans 17 amino acids. Germline CDR1 DFQATT, CDR2 SNEGSKA (reference sequence). V trimming: 6 bases; J trimming: 3 bases; junction bases outside the gene matches: 16.

This chain uses TRBV4-2 with TRBJ1-3, with 8 bases fitting TRBD1. The germline gives CDR1 LGHNA, CDR2 YNFKEQ. This CDR3 region has 19 residues. Unmatched junction bases numbered 11, after V lost 1 base and J lost 0 bases. CDR3 sequence: CASSQAVFRDRNSGNTIYF. In DNA, the CDR3 is TGTGCCAGCAGCCAAGCCGTTTTTCGGGACAGGAACTCTGGAAACACCATATATTTT.

The chain links TRBV28 to TRBJ1-5; 7 bases fit TRBD1. Germline trimming cut 5 bases from V and 4 bases from J; bases unmatched to any gene: 11. There are 16 residues in the CDR3. In germline, CDR1 is MDHEN, CDR2 SYDVKM. As DNA, the CDR3 is TGTGCCAGCAGTGCTCTTAACAGGGGTCGGAATCAGCCCCAGCATTTT. It is translated as CASSALNRGRNQPQHF.

This clonotype was detected many times. V and J are TRBV20-1 and TRBJ2-7; TRBD2 aligns across 7 bases. CDR1 is DFQATT and CDR2 is SNEGSKA in the germline V gene (reference sequence). The CDR3 spans 11 residues. This CDR3 is CSARDPSGSGV. The CDR3 nucleotides read TGCAGTGCTAGAGATCCTAGCGGAAGCGGGGTC.

This clonotype occurred many times. The rearrangement joins TRBV6-5 to TRBJ1-1; D call uncertain. Germline V CDR1 and CDR2: MNHEY, SVGAGI. Trimming removed 6 bases at V and 1 base at J, with 6 bases between. The CDR3 consists of 12 residues. The CDR3 is CASRTANTEAFF. The CDR3 DNA is TGTGCCAGCAGAACGGCGAACACTGAAGCTTTCTTT.

As to this clonotype: A much larger clonotype is one base distant, so this may be a read error. This sequence joins TRBV10-3 and TRBJ1-4; D possibly corresponds to TRBD1 (6 bases). The CDR3 runs to 14 residues. The germline V and J ends were trimmed by 5 bases and 11 bases, with 18 bases remaining between them. CDR1 is ENHRY, CDR2 SYGVKD, per germline. The CDR3 sequence: CAISYPGGERKLFF. The DNA for the CDR3 is TGTGCCATCAGTTATCCCGGGGGCGAGAGGAAACTGTTTTTT.

This clonotype was observed at least ten times. The rearrangement uses TRBV12-3 or TRBV12-4 and TRBJ2-7; D ambiguous. Trimming took 7 bases from V and 3 from J, leaving 10 bases between them. This CDR3 contains 12 residues. CDR3 protein: CASTRNLYEQYF. CDR3 DNA: TGTGCCAGCACCCGGAATCTCTACGAGCAGTACTTC.

In its sample, this clonotype was seen once. A junction end diverges from the germline sequence, so it may reflect a read error. This sequence joins TRBV20-1 and TRBJ2-3, with a weak D call TRBD2 (6 bases). Germline CDR1 is DFQATT and CDR2 is SNEGSKA (reference sequence). The CDR3 is 11 amino acids. The CDR3 protein is CSARAGDTPYF. The CDR3 DNA reads as TGCAGTGCTAGAGCGGGAGATACGCCGTATTTT.

This clonotype was seen repeatedly, ten times or more. V and J are TRBV7-9 and TRBJ2-1; 14 nucleotides match TRBD2. CDR3 length: 18 residues. J was trimmed by 6 bases and V by 5 bases; bases with no gene match: 12. Germline CDR1 SEHNR, CDR2 FQNEAQ (reference sequence). The chain's CDR3 is CASSPPRPGLAGGNEQFF. CDR3 bases: TGTGCCAGCAGCCCACCACGCCCTGGACTAGCGGGGGGCAATGAGCAGTTCTTC.

This clonotype has at least ten counts. The V gene is TRBV10-3, the J gene TRBJ2-1; D is ambiguous. Trimming left V 3 bases short and J 7 bases short, with 7 bases between. The CDR3 covers 12 residues. Germline CDR1 reads ENHRY; CDR2 reads SYGVKD. The CDR3 DNA reads TGTGCCATCAGTGACGTTTCGAATGAGCAGTTCTTC. Translated: CAISDVSNEQFF.

This clonotype was recorded many times. This chain joins TRBV5-1 and TRBJ2-1; TRBD2 aligns across 10 bases. Trimming removed 3 bases from V and 4 bases from J; junction bases left unmatched: 10. From germline, CDR1 is SGHRS and CDR2 YFSETQ. The CDR3 totals 17 residues. The DNA of the CDR3 is TGCGCCAGCAGCTCCTACCCCCCTAGCGGGAGTTACAATGAGCAGTTCTTC. This gives the protein CASSSYPPSGSYNEQFF. Full variable domain (outside the CDR3, taken from reference TRBV5-1 and TRBJ2-1): KAGVTQTPRYLIKTRGQQVTLSCSPISGHRSVSWYQQTPGQGLQFLFEYFSETQRNKGNFPGRFSGRQFSNSRSEMNVSTLELGDSALYLCASSSYPPSGSYNEQFFGPGTRLTVL.

On this clonotype itself: A much larger clone lies a single base off, so this may be a read error. The chain links TRBV12-3 or TRBV12-4 to TRBJ2-3; 7 bases agree with TRBD2. The CDR3 loop spans 16 amino acids. This CDR3 is CASSLASSGFTETQYF. DNA of the CDR3: TGTGCCAGCAGTTTGGCCTCTAGCGGCTTCACAGAGACGCAGTATTTT.

The CDR3 DNA reads as TGTGCCAGCTCCTCCTCGCGGGGGCTAAGGGAGCAGTACTTC. It encodes CASSSSRGLREQYF. The V gene is TRBV25-1, the J gene TRBJ2-7; TRBD2 is a possible D gene (7 bases). V lost 8 bases and J 7 bases, leaving 21 bases between the germline ends. The CDR3 length is 14 residues. From germline, CDR1 is MGHDK and CDR2 SYGVNS.

V gene TRBV6-1 combines with J gene TRBJ1-3; D remains unclear. The CDR3 contains 14 residues. V gave up 6 bases and J gave up 2 bases, with 11 bases separating them. CDR1 and CDR2 (germline): MNHNS, SASEGT. CDR3 sequence (DNA): TGTGCCAGCAGAACCTTTCAGGCTGGAAACACCATATATTTT. This sequence encodes CASRTFQAGNTIYF.

This clonotype was recorded at least ten times. The gene calls are TRBV5-1 and TRBJ2-5; the D gene is possibly TRBD2 (6 bases). This CDR3 is built from 13 residues. Germline V lookup: CDR1 SGHRS, CDR2 YFSETQ. Trimming cost V 6 bases and J 3 bases, with 12 bases left between them. CDR3 DNA: TGCGCCAGCACCATCGGGGGAGAAGAGACCCAGTACTTC. Protein sequence: CASTIGGEETQYF.

This clonotype was detected many times. The chain recombines TRBV4-2 with TRBJ2-5; D gene ambiguous. The CDR3 sequence is 15 residues long. CDR1 LGHNA and CDR2 YNFKEQ come from the germline V gene. Trimming stripped 1 base from V and 2 bases from J, with 11 bases between. This CDR3 is CASSQAPPPQETQYF. The CDR3 DNA is TGTGCCAGCAGCCAAGCCCCCCCACCACAAGAGACCCAGTACTTC.

At least ten counts were recorded for this clonotype. This rearrangement joins TRBV7-2 to TRBJ1-2; D uncertain. Trimming removed 1 base at V and 0 bases at J, with 6 bases between. CDR3 length: 14 amino acids. Germline lookup yields CDR1 SGHTA and CDR2 FQGNSA. CDR3 protein: CASSLEGANYGYTF. For the CDR3, the DNA is TGTGCCAGCAGCTTAGAAGGCGCTAACTATGGCTACACCTTC. Full variable domain (remainder filled in from reference TRBV7-2 and TRBJ1-2): GAGVSQSPSNKVTEKGKDVELRCDPISGHTALYWYRQSLGQGLEFLIYFQGNSAPDKSGLPSDRFSAERTGGSVSTLTIQRTQQEDSAVYLCASSLEGANYGYTFGSGTRLTVV.

This clonotype occurred many times. The chain combines TRBV5-1 with TRBJ2-1; TRBD2 is a possible D gene (5 bases). The CDR3 extends over 15 amino acids. CDR1 is SGHRS and CDR2 is YFSETQ in the germline V gene. Trimming pared 0 bases from V and 10 bases from J, leaving 17 bases between. The CDR3 protein is CASSLGSSSIREQFF. The CDR3 region has the DNA TGCGCCAGCAGCTTGGGATCCTCTAGCATCAGGGAGCAGTTCTTC.

This clonotype was seen many times. The chain combines TRBV12-3 or TRBV12-4 with TRBJ1-6, with D possibly matching TRBD1 (5 bases). The V end was cut by 6 bases, the J end by 9 bases, with 9 bases between. This CDR3 contains 12 residues. CDR3 coding DNA: TGTGCCAGCAGCGCACAGGTTTCACCCCTCCACTTT. This sequence encodes CASSAQVSPLHF.

The V gene is TRBV5-4, the J gene TRBJ2-3; the match to TRBD1 covers 8 bases. V was clipped by 5 bases and J by 2 bases; unmatched bases: 10. The CDR3 loop spans 16 amino acids. Per germline, CDR1 SGHNT and CDR2 YYREEE (reference sequence). CDR3 in DNA: TGTGCCAGCAGATTAAGCGGACAGGGTAACACAGATACGCAGTATTTT. It specifies CASRLSGQGNTDTQYF.

This clonotype was detected ten times or more. The rearrangement links TRBV7-6 to TRBJ2-7, with 7 nucleotides matching TRBD2. CDR1 is SGHVS, CDR2 FNYEAQ, per germline. V shed 1 base, J shed 4 bases, and the junction held 10 bases outside the gene matches. The CDR3 sequence is 16 residues long. The chain's CDR3 is CASSLGGGAGIYEQYF. The CDR3 region has the DNA TGTGCCAGCAGCTTAGGAGGTGGAGCGGGGATTTACGAGCAGTACTTC.